This T cell receptor beta chain was sequenced for a study of PD-1 blockade in classical Hodgkin lymphoma. Findings and limits, study-wide: The diversity seen at baseline in complete responders resembled that of newly diagnosed patients. No one has yet defined what causes the repertoire differences, which may be disease activity or prior therapy. Exclusion covered patients beginning nivolumab under 1 year post-ASCT.

Here immunoSEQ multiplex PCR was the method, and the copy in TCRdb shows in-frame clones only, minus some. This table has approximately 65,000 clones, approximately 89% appearing once. This clone turned up a few times. Its antigen is undetermined. With V trimmed by 4 bases and J by 5 bases, 5 bases remained unmatched. The CDR3 sequence is 15 residues long. Germline V gene data show CDR1 as SGHRS and CDR2 as YFSETQ. Each patient experienced a relapse that followed autologous stem cell transplantation, and brentuximab vedotin exposure varied. Classifying best responses yielded complete response, partial response or progressive disease.

This TCR was recovered from a human donor with classical Hodgkin lymphoma. This chain uses TRBV5-1 with TRBJ1-6; TRBD1 matches at 8 bases. This material consisted of peripheral blood mononuclear cells (PBMCs), taken at baseline. The CDR3 spells CASSPTGGNNSPLHF. The CDR3 coding sequence is TGCGCCAGCAGCCCTACAGGGGGAAATAATTCACCCCTCCACTTT. Supplemented by reference TRBV5-1 and TRBJ1-6, the full variable domain reads KAGVTQTPRYLIKTRGQQVTLSCSPISGHRSVSWYQQTPGQGLQFLFEYFSETQRNKGNFPGRFSGRQFSNSRSEMNVSTLELGDSALYLCASSPTGGNNSPLHFGNGTRLTVT.